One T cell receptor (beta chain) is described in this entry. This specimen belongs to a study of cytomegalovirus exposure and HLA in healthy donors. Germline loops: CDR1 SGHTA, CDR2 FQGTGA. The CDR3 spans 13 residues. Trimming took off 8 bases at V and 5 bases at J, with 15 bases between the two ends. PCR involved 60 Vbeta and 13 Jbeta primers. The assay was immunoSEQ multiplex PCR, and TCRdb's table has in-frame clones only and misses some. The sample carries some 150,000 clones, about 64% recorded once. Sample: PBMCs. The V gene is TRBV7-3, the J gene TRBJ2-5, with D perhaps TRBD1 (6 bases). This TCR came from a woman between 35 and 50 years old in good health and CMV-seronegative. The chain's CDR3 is CASSRGQGETQYF. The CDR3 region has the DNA TGTGCCAGCTCTAGGGGACAAGGGGAGACCCAGTACTTC.